A single sample is the source of the 26 T cell receptor beta chains below, sequenced in a study of T cells in Graves' hyperthyroidism and ophthalmopathy. Researchers amplified the TCR beta CDR3 regions from RNA transcripts. Initially, a first-round RT-PCR of the TCR CDR3 employed the HTBI primer set. TCRdb reprocessed the multiplex PCR reads with MiXCR, giving one entry per CDR3 protein. The sample records 500,000 or so distinct CDR3 sequences, about a sixth being singletons. Sequenced: blood. The origin of the receptors is a young woman with Graves' ophthalmopathy.

This clonotype appeared a few times. The CDR3 here is CATSDLAQGTDEQFF. The DNA of the CDR3 is TGTGCCACCAGTGATTTAGCACAGGGGACGGATGAGCAGTTCTTC. The chain couples TRBV24-1 to TRBJ2-1; 7 bases align to TRBD1. Trimming cost V 1 base and J 8 bases; bases outside gene matches: 7. The CDR3 spans 15 residues. Germline-derived CDR1 and CDR2 are KGHDR and SFDVKD.

This clonotype was seen repeatedly, ten times or more. The chain carries TRBV6-1 and TRBJ2-1; 7 bases match TRBD1. This CDR3 comprises 13 residues. V dropped 6 bases and J dropped 3; count of bases not matched to a gene: 2. Per germline, CDR1 MNHNS and CDR2 SASEGT. The CDR3 reads CASSGTDYNEQFF. The DNA of the CDR3 is TGTGCCAGCAGCGGGACAGACTACAATGAGCAGTTCTTC.

V and J are TRBV10-2 and TRBJ2-7, with 10 bases matching TRBD1. The V gene end was trimmed by 4 bases and the J gene end by 2 bases; junction bases not matched to a gene: 2. The CDR3 is 14 amino acids. CDR1 and CDR2 (germline): WSHSY, SAAADI. CDR3 nucleotide sequence: TGCGCCAGCAGTGGAGACAGGGGGCCCTACGAGCAGTACTTC. Translating it yields CASSGDRGPYEQYF.

V gene TRBV20-1 combines with J gene TRBJ1-3; weak D call: TRBD1 (5 bases). The length of the CDR3 is 14 residues. Germline lookup yields CDR1 DFQATT and CDR2 SNEGSKA (reference sequence). Trimming took 6 bases from V and 2 from J, leaving 14 bases between them. The chain's CDR3 is CSADPGAAGNTIYF. Here the CDR3 DNA reads TGCAGTGCAGACCCCGGGGCCGCTGGAAACACCATATATTTT.

The genes are TRBV12-3 or TRBV12-4 and TRBJ2-3; D ambiguous. CDR3 length equals 13 residues. V shed 7 bases and J shed 6 bases, with 14 bases lying between them. This chain's CDR3 is CASTKLGLDTQYF. CDR3 coding DNA: TGTGCCAGCACCAAACTGGGGTTGGATACGCAGTATTTT.

This sequence joins TRBV6-1 and TRBJ1-4; 7 nucleotides line up with TRBD1. Trimming at V came to 5 bases and at J to 4 bases, leaving 10 bases not matched to a gene. The CDR3 runs 16 residues. Per the germline V gene, CDR1 is MNHNS and CDR2 is SASEGT. CDR3 nucleotides: TGTGCCAGCAGTCGGACCGGGACAGAGTATAATGAAAAACTGTTTTTT. Protein product: CASSRTGTEYNEKLFF.

V gene TRBV7-9 combines with J gene TRBJ1-1; the match to TRBD1 covers 9 bases. Germline V gives CDR1 SEHNR, CDR2 FQNEAQ (reference sequence). This CDR3 is built from 16 residues. Trimming at V came to 3 bases and at J to 2 bases, leaving 7 bases not matched to a gene. CDR3 in DNA: TGTGCCAGCAGCTTTTCTCCGGGACAGGGAAACACTGAAGCTTTCTTT. Protein: CASSFSPGQGNTEAFF.

The count of this clonotype is one. The chain couples TRBV9 to TRBJ2-3; tentatively, D is TRBD2 (7 bases). The germline V gene encodes CDR1 SGDLS and CDR2 YYNGEE. The CDR3 length is 21 residues. V lost 1 base and J lost 2, with 29 bases in between. The CDR3 sequence is CASSVPRGGGEERGNTDTQYF. The DNA of the CDR3 is TGTGCCAGCAGCGTACCCCGGGGCGGGGGCGAAGAGCGGGGAAACACAGATACGCAGTATTTT.

The gene calls are TRBV12-3 or TRBV12-4 and TRBJ2-1; 8 nucleotides agree with TRBD2. CDR3 length equals 15 residues. V lost 6 bases and J lost 7; bases outside the gene matches: 11. This chain's CDR3 is CASSPTSELTNEQFF. The CDR3 bases are TGTGCCAGCAGCCCGACTAGCGAACTAACTAATGAGCAGTTCTTC.

This clonotype showed up many times. The chain recombines TRBV27 with TRBJ2-1, with TRBD2 matching over 9 bases. V lost 5 bases, J lost 6 bases, and 5 bases stayed unmatched. The CDR3 is 14 amino acids. Germline values: CDR1 MNHEY, CDR2 SMNVEV (reference sequence). CDR3 sequence (DNA): TGTGCCAGCAGTCGGATAGCGGGAGTCAATGAGCAGTTCTTC. Residues: CASSRIAGVNEQFF.

This clonotype showed up just a few times. The chain combines TRBV6-1 with TRBJ1-5, with D tentatively TRBD1 (5 bases). The ends were cut back, 5 bases at V and 5 bases at J, with 13 bases in the middle. CDR1 is MNHNS and CDR2 is SASEGT in the germline V gene. This CDR3 has 14 amino acids. For the CDR3, the DNA is TGTGCCAGCAGTCGGGACGTTGGGGATCAGCCCCAGCATTTT. Protein: CASSRDVGDQPQHF.

This clonotype occurred a few times. The rearrangement uses TRBV6-5 and TRBJ2-3; 8 bases fit TRBD2. This CDR3 is 14 amino acids long. V shed 2 bases and J 6 bases; nucleotides not matched to a gene: 4. Germline assignment: CDR1 MNHEY and CDR2 SVGAGI. CDR3 in amino acids: CASSYQRGRDTQYF. CDR3 DNA: TGTGCCAGCAGTTACCAGCGGGGGAGGGATACGCAGTATTTT.

This clonotype was counted between two and nine times. J is TRBJ1-6 and V is TRBV27, with 7 bases lining up with TRBD1. The J segment lost 6 bases and the V segment lost 7 bases, leaving 3 bases of the junction unmatched. The CDR3 is 13 residues long. The germline V gene has CDR1 MNHEY and CDR2 SMNVEV (reference sequence). CDR3 sequence: CASTGQINSPLHF. The CDR3 DNA sequence: TGTGCCAGCACGGGACAGATTAATTCACCCCTCCACTTT.

This clonotype was counted many times. V is TRBV2 and J is TRBJ2-3, with D unresolved. V was clipped by 5 bases and J by 8 bases, with 17 bases between them. CDR3 length equals 14 residues. Germline lookup yields CDR1 SNHLY and CDR2 FYNNEI. CDR3 in DNA: TGTGCCAGCAGTCCTGCAGCCCTAGTCGGTACGCAGTATTTT. Translating it yields CASSPAALVGTQYF.

There are many counts of this clonotype. One end of the junction varies from germline; a read error may be responsible. The V and J genes are TRBV7-7 and TRBJ2-1; tentatively, D is TRBD1 or TRBD2 (5 bases each). From germline, CDR1 is SSHAT and CDR2 FNYEAQ (reference sequence). The CDR3 is 13 amino acids. The CDR3 sequence is CASSLGTLNEQFF. The CDR3 DNA sequence: TGTGCTAGCAGCTTAGGGACGCTAAATGAGCAGTTCTTC.

The genes are TRBV2 and TRBJ1-5, with 9 bases fitting TRBD1. V lost 7 bases, J lost 0 bases, and 4 bases stayed unmatched. This CDR3 is 15 amino acids long. Germline-derived CDR1 and CDR2 are SNHLY and FYNNEI. In nucleotides, the CDR3 is TGTGCCAGCACCCGGGACAGGGATAGCAATCAGCCCCAGCATTTT. Protein: CASTRDRDSNQPQHF.

The gene calls are TRBV3-1 and TRBJ2-7; possibly TRBD1 for D (5 bases). The germline V gene has CDR1 LGHDT and CDR2 YNNKEL (reference sequence). CDR3 size: 14 residues. V shed 2 bases and J shed 4 bases, with 12 bases lying between them. For the CDR3, the DNA is TGTGCCAGCAGCCAAAGGGGAAGCGCGTACGAGCAGTACTTC. This translates into CASSQRGSAYEQYF.

At least ten counts were recorded for this clonotype. CDR3 sequence (DNA): TGTGCCAGCAGCAGGACAGGGAACTATGGCTACACCTTC. Its translation is CASSRTGNYGYTF. This sequence joins TRBV6-1 and TRBJ1-2; 8 positions agree with TRBD1. The CDR3 has 13 residues. Unmatched junction bases numbered 2, after V lost 6 bases and J lost 2 bases. CDR1 and CDR2 (germline): MNHNS, SASEGT.

As regards this clonotype: A read error may explain this, as a much larger clone is one base away. The gene calls are TRBV6-2 or TRBV6-3 and TRBJ2-7; 13 bases map to TRBD2. CDR1 is MNHEY, CDR2 SVGEGT, per germline. CDR3 length: 15 residues. CDR3 residues: CDSRPWTSGGYEQYF. The DNA for the CDR3 is TGTGACAGCAGACCATGGACTAGCGGGGGATACGAGCAGTACTTC.

The chain employs TRBV4-1 and TRBJ2-7; the D gene is possibly TRBD1 (6 bases). The CDR3 runs 14 residues. The germline CDR1 and CDR2 sequences are MGHRA and YSYEKL. The germline V and J ends were trimmed by 3 bases and 6 bases, with 15 bases remaining between them. The chain's CDR3 is CASSQPGQGGEQYF. The DNA for the CDR3 is TGCGCCAGCAGCCAGCCGGGACAAGGGGGCGAGCAGTACTTC.

This clonotype was detected many times. The V and J genes are TRBV3-1 and TRBJ1-3; D uncertain. Germline CDR1 reads LGHDT; CDR2 reads YNNKEL (reference sequence). The V end lost 4 bases, the J end lost 4 bases, and 17 bases lay between the germline ends. This CDR3 has 16 residues. The CDR3 here is CASSPGIYTGGNTIYF. CDR3 bases: TGTGCCAGCAGCCCCGGTATTTACACGGGGGGAAACACCATATATTTT.

As concerns this clonotype: One base away lies a much larger clone, so this may be a sequencing read error. The V and J genes are TRBV6-5 and TRBJ1-1; D ambiguous. The CDR3 is made up of 14 amino acids. Germline CDR1 is MNHEY and CDR2 is SVGAGI. The CDR3 DNA reads as TGTGCCAGCAGTTACGGGAGCGGAGGCACTGAAGTTTTCTTT. It specifies CASSYGSGGTEVFF.

The chain employs TRBV5-6 and TRBJ1-2, with 9 bases that match TRBD1. The CDR3 length is 14 residues. V trimming: 7 bases; J trimming: 1 base; junction bases outside the gene matches: 5. The V gene's germline CDR1 is SGHDT and CDR2 YYEEEE. CDR3 DNA: TGTGCCAGCGGGACAGGGAGGAGTAACTATGGCTACACCTTC. The encoded protein is CASGTGRSNYGYTF.

This clonotype came up a few times. V gene TRBV15 combines with J gene TRBJ1-1, with no clear D. V lost 0 bases and J 5 bases, leaving 13 bases between the germline ends. This CDR3 region has 15 residues. Germline CDR1 and CDR2: LNHNV and YYDKDF (reference sequence). This CDR3 reads CATSRDLLEGTEAFF. The CDR3 coding sequence is TGTGCCACCAGCAGAGATTTATTGGAAGGGACTGAAGCTTTCTTT.

This clonotype was counted a single time. The gene calls are TRBV5-5 and TRBJ2-1, with TRBD1 identical over 7 bases. Germline CDR1 SGHKS, CDR2 YYEKEE (reference sequence). The CDR3 extends over 16 amino acids. Losses at the gene ends were 2 bases for V and 0 bases for J; bases not matched to a gene: 5. The CDR3 sequence is CASSLEGTDSYNEQFF. The DNA of the CDR3 is TGTGCCAGCAGCTTAGAGGGGACAGACTCCTACAATGAGCAGTTCTTC.

This clonotype was recorded at least ten times. Germline is not matched at one junction end, which may reflect a read error. The chain employs TRBV20-1 and TRBJ2-1, with 8 bases fitting TRBD2. Germline CDR1 and CDR2: DFQATT and SNEGSKA (reference sequence). The CDR3 runs 15 residues. The CDR3 DNA follows: TGCAGTGCTCGAGAAGCTAGCGGGTACTACAATGAGCAGTTCTTC. Translating gives CSAREASGYYNEQFF.